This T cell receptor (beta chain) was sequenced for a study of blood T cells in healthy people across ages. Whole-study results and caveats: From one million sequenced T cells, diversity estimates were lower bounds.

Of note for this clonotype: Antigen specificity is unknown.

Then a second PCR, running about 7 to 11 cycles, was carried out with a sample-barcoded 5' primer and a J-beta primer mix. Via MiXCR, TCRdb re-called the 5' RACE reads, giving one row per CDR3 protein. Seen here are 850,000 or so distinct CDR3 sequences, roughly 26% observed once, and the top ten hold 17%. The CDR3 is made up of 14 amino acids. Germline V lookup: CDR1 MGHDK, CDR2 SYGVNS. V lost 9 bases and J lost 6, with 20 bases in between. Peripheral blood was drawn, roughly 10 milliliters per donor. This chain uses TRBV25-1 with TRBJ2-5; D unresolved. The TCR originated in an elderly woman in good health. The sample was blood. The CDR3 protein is CARERQRLGKTQYF. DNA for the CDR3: TGTGCCAGAGAACGACAAAGGCTTGGGAAGACCCAGTACTTC.